The entry below gives a single TCR beta chain sequence along with its context. The sample belongs to a study of blood T cell repertoires in COVID-19. What the recovered Cohort 3 donors had was two negative PCRs, clearance, or symptom resolution. Sequencing used immunoSEQ multiplex PCR; TCRdb keeps in-frame clones, though not all of them. Here the sample spans fewer than 400,000 clones, approximately 90% being singletons. The CDR3 runs 18 residues. Looked up from germline, CDR1 is SGDLS and CDR2 is YYNGEE. J lost 7 bases, V lost 3 bases, and 16 bases had no gene match. The receptor was derived from a young woman who had recovered from COVID-19. The chain carries TRBV9 and TRBJ2-1, with 10 bases that match TRBD2. Sequenced: PBMCs or T cells enriched from blood (not recorded which). CDR3 residues: CASSAYGWVAGGFNEQFF. The CDR3 bases are TGTGCCAGCAGCGCCTACGGCTGGGTAGCGGGGGGTTTTAATGAGCAGTTCTTC.